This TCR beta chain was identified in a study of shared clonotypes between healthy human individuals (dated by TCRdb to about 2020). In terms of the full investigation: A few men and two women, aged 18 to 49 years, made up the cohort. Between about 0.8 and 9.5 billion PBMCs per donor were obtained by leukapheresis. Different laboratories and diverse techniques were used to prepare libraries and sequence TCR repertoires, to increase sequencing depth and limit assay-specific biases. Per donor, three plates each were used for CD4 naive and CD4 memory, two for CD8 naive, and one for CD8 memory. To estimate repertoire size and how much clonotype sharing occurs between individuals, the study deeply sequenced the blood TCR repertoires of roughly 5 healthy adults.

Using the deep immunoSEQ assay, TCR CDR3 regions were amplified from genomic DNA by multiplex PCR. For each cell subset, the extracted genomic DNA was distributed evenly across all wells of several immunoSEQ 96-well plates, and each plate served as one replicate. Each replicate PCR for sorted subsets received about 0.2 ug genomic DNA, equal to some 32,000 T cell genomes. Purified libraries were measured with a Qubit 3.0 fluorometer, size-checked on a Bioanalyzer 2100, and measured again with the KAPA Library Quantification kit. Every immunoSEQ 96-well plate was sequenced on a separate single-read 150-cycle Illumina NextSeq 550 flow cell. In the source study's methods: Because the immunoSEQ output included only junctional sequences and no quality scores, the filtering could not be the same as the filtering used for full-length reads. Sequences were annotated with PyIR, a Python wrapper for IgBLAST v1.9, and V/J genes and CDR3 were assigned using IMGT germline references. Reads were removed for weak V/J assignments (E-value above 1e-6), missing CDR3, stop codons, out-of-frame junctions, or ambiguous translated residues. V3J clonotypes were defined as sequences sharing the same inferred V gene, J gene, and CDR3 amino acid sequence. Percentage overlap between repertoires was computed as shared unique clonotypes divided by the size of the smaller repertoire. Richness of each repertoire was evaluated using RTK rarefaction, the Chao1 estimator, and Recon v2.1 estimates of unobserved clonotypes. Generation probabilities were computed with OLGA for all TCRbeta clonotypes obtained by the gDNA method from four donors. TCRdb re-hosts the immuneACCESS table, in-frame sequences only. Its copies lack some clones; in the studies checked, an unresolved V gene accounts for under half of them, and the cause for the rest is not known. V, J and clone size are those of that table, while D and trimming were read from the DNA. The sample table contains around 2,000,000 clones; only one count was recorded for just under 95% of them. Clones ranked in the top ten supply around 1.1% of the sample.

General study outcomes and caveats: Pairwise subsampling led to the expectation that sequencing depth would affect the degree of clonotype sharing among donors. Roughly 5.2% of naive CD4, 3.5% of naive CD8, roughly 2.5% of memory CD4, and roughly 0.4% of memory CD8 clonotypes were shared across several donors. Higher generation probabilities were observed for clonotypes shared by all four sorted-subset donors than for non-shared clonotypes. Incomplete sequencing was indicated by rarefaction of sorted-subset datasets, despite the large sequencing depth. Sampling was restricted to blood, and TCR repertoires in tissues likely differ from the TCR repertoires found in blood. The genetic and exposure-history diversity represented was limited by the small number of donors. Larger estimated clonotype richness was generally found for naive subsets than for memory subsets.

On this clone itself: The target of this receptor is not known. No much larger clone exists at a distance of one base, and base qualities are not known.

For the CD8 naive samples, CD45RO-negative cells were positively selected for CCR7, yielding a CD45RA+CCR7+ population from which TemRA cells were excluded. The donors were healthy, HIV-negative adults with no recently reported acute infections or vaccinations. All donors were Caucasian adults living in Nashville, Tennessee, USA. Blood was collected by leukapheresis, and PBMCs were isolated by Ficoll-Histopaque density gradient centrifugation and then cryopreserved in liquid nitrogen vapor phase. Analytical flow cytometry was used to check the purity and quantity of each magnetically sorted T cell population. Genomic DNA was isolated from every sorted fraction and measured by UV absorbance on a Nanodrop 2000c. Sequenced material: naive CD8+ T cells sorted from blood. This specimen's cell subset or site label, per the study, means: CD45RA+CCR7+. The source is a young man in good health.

The CDR3 in this case is CASSEGTSGTDTQYF. The nucleotide sequence reads as follows: TGTGCCAGCAGCGAAGGGACTAGCGGCACAGATACGCAGTATTTT. The chain joins TRBV5-4 to TRBJ2-3, with TRBD2 matching 10 junction bases. Including cysteine and phenylalanine, the CDR3 has 15 amino acids. The sequence is cut down to CDR3 DNA, 45 bases in frame from base 1. CDR1 SGHNT and CDR2 YYREEE are derived from the germline V gene (reference sequence). V loses 4 bases at its end and J loses 1 base; junction bases beyond the gene matches: 3.